Listed here is a single T cell receptor beta chain. These data belong to a study of T-cell reconstitution after alpha-beta-depleted transplantation in children. The authors prepared the TCRbeta library with unique molecular identifiers. TCRdb passed the PCR reads through MiXCR, listing each CDR3 protein once. Of around 400,000 distinct CDR3 sequences listed, just over 20% are singletons. Germline assignment: CDR1 WSHSY and CDR2 SAAADI. The CDR3 totals 12 residues. Trimming took off 5 bases at V and 3 bases at J, with 8 bases between the two ends. This TCR was sampled from a human donor who donated a stem cell graft to a child with acute myeloid leukemia. The specimen was PBMCs from the stem cell graft donor, collected from the stem cell graft. V is TRBV10-2 and J is TRBJ2-7; no clear D gene. The CDR3: CASSTLLYEQYF. The CDR3 region has the DNA TGCGCCAGCAGTACCCTCCTCTACGAGCAGTACTTC.